This entry features one T cell receptor beta chain sequence. The sample comes from a study of T cell repertoires in ileal Crohn's disease. As for time point: neoterminal ileum biopsy at postoperative endoscopy, about 6 months after surgery. The length of the CDR3 is 12 residues. V was clipped by 8 bases and J by 11 bases; unmatched bases: 9. Germline CDR1 reads LNHDA; CDR2 reads SQIVND (reference sequence). Generated by immunoSEQ multiplex PCR, the TCRdb table keeps only in-frame clones and is missing some. The sample consists of roughly 4,100 clones, around four fifths of them appearing once. The receptor comes from an adult with Crohn's disease. Sequencing was performed on ileal tissue. This chain connects TRBV19 to TRBJ2-3, with TRBD1 matching 8 bases. CDR3 nucleotides: TGTGCCAGTCTGGGACAGGCCGGGGGGCAGTATTTT. This codes for CASLGQAGGQYF.